Sequencing of this T cell receptor beta chain was carried out in a study of T cells in Graves' hyperthyroidism and ophthalmopathy. About the study: At the time of initial diagnosis and before any treatment, peripheral blood was collected.

Germline values: CDR1 SGHAT, CDR2 FQNNGV. J gave up 0 bases and V 10 bases, and 9 bases lay outside the gene matches. The CDR3 consists of 15 residues. The source material, RNA transcripts, was used to amplify TCR beta CDR3 regions. During a first-round RT-PCR of the TCR CDR3, the HTBI primer set was used. TCRdb recomputed calls from the multiplex PCR reads with MiXCR, one row per CDR3 protein. In the table there are some 500,000 distinct CDR3 sequences, around an eighth of which are singletons. In regard to this clonotype: The antigen is undetermined.

General study points: Most thyroid clonotypes with frequency above 0.001 were detected in blood.

Disease duration under 2 months; hyperthyroidism patients were aged 18 to 65. Source material: blood. The receptor comes from a woman in her late teens or twenties with Graves' hyperthyroidism. The V gene is TRBV11-2, the J gene TRBJ2-3; 8 nucleotides match TRBD2. DNA of the CDR3: TGTGCCATCGAACGACGGGGGGGGAGCACAGATACGCAGTATTTT. The encoded protein is CAIERRGGSTDTQYF.